Listed below are T cell receptor beta chains from one sample, sequenced in a study of shared clonotypes between healthy human individuals. Some clones are missing from TCRdb's copy, which holds only in-frame ones; the method was immunoSEQ multiplex PCR. The sample lists nearly 1 million clones, over 60% occurring once. Sequencing input: memory CD4+ T cells sorted from blood. The receptors were sampled from a man between 18 and 35 years old in good health. Each CDR3 is given with its conserved first and last residue. A D gene is named only where the DNA matches it firmly. Some rows mark clone size as missing; the rest say once, few, many or name a class of expanded clone.

>TRBV18|NA|TRBJ1-2|NA
CASSPATGAGYTF
TGTGCCAGCTCACCTGCGACCGGGGCTGGCTACACCTTC
>TRBV6-6|NA|TRBJ2-7|NA
CASLGQISYEQYF
TGTGCCAGTCTGGGACAAATCTCCTACGAGCAGTACTTC
>TRBV12-5|once|TRBJ2-2|TRBD2
CASGTSSYTGELFF
TGTGCTAGTGGGACTAGCAGTTACACCGGGGAGCTGTTTTTT
>TRBV6-1|NA|TRBJ1-6|NA
CASSESTYNSPLHF
TGTGCCAGCAGTGAAAGCACCTATAATTCACCCCTCCACTTT
>TRBV2|NA|TRBJ2-1|TRBD1
CASRRPGTEPYNEQFF
TGTGCCAGCAGGCGACCCGGGACAGAACCTTACAATGAGCAGTTCTTC
>TRBV25-1|NA|TRBJ2-1|NA
CASSEYTRYNEQFF
TGTGCCAGCAGTGAATATACTCGGTACAATGAGCAGTTCTTC
>TRBV7-3|NA|TRBJ2-3|TRBD1
CASSLTRDRGGDTQYF
TGTGCCAGCAGCTTAACCCGGGACAGGGGAGGAGATACGCAGTATTTT
>TRBV5-4|NA|TRBJ2-7|NA
CASSLSGAYEQYF
TGTGCCAGCAGCCTTTCAGGGGCTTACGAGCAGTACTTC
>TRBV7-2|NA|TRBJ2-1|TRBD2
CASSSSGGGYNEQFF
TGTGCCAGCAGCAGCAGCGGCGGGGGTTACAATGAGCAGTTCTTC
>TRBV11-2|NA|TRBJ1-2|NA
CASSLGLAGFYGYTF
TGTGCCAGCAGCTTAGGGTTGGCGGGGTTCTATGGCTACACCTTC
>TRBV7-3|NA|TRBJ2-1|TRBD2
CASSLTASGSSYNEQFF
TGTGCCAGCAGCTTAACGGCTAGCGGGAGCTCCTACAATGAGCAGTTCTTC
>TRBV10-1|few|TRBJ2-5|NA
CASSEAGAGKETQYF
TGCGCCAGCAGTGAAGCCGGAGCAGGGAAAGAGACCCAGTACTTC
>TRBV11-2|NA|TRBJ2-5|NA
CASSREGTQYF
TGTGCCAGCAGCCGAGAGGGGACCCAGTACTTC
>TRBV5-1|NA|TRBJ2-1|NA
CASSPAASSLEQFF
TGCGCCAGCAGCCCTGCGGCTAGCAGTCTTGAGCAGTTCTTC
>TRBV7-9|NA|TRBJ2-2|NA
CASSPHPWGRGDTGELFF
TGTGCCAGCAGCCCCCACCCCTGGGGTCGGGGTGACACCGGGGAGCTGTTTTTT
>TRBV18|NA|TRBJ2-2|NA
CASSPQGSNTGELFF
TGTGCCAGCTCACCCCAGGGGTCGAACACCGGGGAGCTGTTTTTT
>TRBV18|NA|TRBJ2-3|NA
CASSPLSVTDTQYF
TGTGCCAGCTCACCTCTGAGCGTTACAGATACGCAGTATTTT
>TRBV9|NA|TRBJ1-6|TRBD1
CASSVDRGNSPLHF
TGTGCCAGCAGCGTAGACAGGGGGAATTCACCCCTCCACTTT
>TRBV2|NA|TRBJ1-6|NA
CASSEDGRGNSPLHF
TGTGCCAGCAGTGAAGACGGACGGGGGAATTCACCCCTCCACTTT
>TRBV6-1|NA|TRBJ2-7|NA
CASSQGSYEQYF
TGTGCCAGCAGCCAGGGCTCCTACGAGCAGTACTTC
>TRBV7-2|NA|TRBJ1-4|TRBD1
CASSLGNRGREKLFF
TGTGCCAGCAGCTTAGGGAACAGGGGTAGGGAAAAACTGTTTTTT
>TRBV13|NA|TRBJ2-2|NA
CASSLVVLGTGELFF
TGTGCCAGCAGCTTAGTCGTTTTGGGGACCGGGGAGCTGTTTTTT
>TRBV18|NA|TRBJ2-1|NA
CASSPPSARNEQFF
TGTGCCAGCTCACCACCATCCGCACGTAATGAGCAGTTCTTC
>TRBV30|few|TRBJ1-1|NA
CAWSVPGNAAFF
TGTGCCTGGAGTGTACCCGGTAACGCAGCTTTCTTT
>TRBV5-6|NA|TRBJ2-7|NA
CASSFSLRSSYEQYF
TGTGCCAGCAGCTTCAGCCTCAGGAGCTCCTACGAGCAGTACTTC
>TRBV15|NA|TRBJ1-4|NA
CATSRDPGEKLFF
TGTGCCACCAGCAGAGACCCGGGCGAAAAACTGTTTTTT
>TRBV9|NA|TRBJ1-5|NA
CASNTGNSNQPQHF
TGTGCCAGCAATACAGGAAATAGCAATCAGCCCCAGCATTTT
>TRBV6-5|NA|TRBJ2-5|TRBD2
CASRHLAGAETQYF
TGTGCCAGCAGACACCTAGCGGGAGCAGAGACCCAGTACTTC
>TRBV7-2|NA|TRBJ2-1|TRBD1
CASSRGQAYNEQFF
TGTGCCAGCAGCCGGGGACAGGCCTACAATGAGCAGTTCTTC
>TRBV19|NA|TRBJ2-5|NA
CASSMQATGTQYF
TGTGCCAGTAGTATGCAGGCGACGGGGACCCAGTACTTC
>TRBV28|NA|TRBJ1-3|TRBD1
CATSPGQPRLLSSGNTIYF
TGTGCCACCTCACCGGGACAGCCCCGTCTATTGAGCTCTGGAAACACCATATATTTT
>TRBV5-1|NA|TRBJ1-1|NA
CASLLVPGAYTEAFF
TGCGCCAGCCTTCTTGTGCCGGGCGCTTACACTGAAGCTTTCTTT
>TRBV4-1|NA|TRBJ1-6|NA
CASSQDAAPGKSPLHF
TGCGCCAGCAGCCAAGACGCGGCGCCAGGGAAATCACCCCTCCACTTT
>TRBV6-5|NA|TRBJ2-3|NA
CASRVTYGSTDTQYF
TGTGCCAGCAGAGTTACATACGGTAGCACAGATACGCAGTATTTT
>TRBV29-1|NA|TRBJ2-2|NA
CSASGEGGLFF
TGCAGCGCGAGCGGGGAAGGGGGGCTGTTTTTT
>TRBV4-3|NA|TRBJ1-1|NA
CASSQVRITEAFF
TGCGCCAGCAGCCAAGTCAGAATCACTGAAGCTTTCTTT
>TRBV9|NA|TRBJ1-3|NA
CASSPPWDPSGNTIYF
TGTGCCAGCAGCCCCCCCTGGGATCCCTCTGGAAACACCATATATTTT
>TRBV5-1|few|TRBJ2-3|NA
CASRYDSDTQYF
TGCGCCAGCAGATACGATTCAGATACGCAGTATTTT
>TRBV20-1|NA|TRBJ1-2|NA
CSANDGYGYTF
TGCAGTGCTAACGACGGCTATGGCTACACCTTC
>TRBV5-4|few|TRBJ1-2|NA
CASSLMGNYGYTF
TGTGCCAGCAGCTTGATGGGGAACTATGGCTACACCTTC
>TRBV19|NA|TRBJ1-5|NA
CASNEQGGDNQPQHF
TGTGCCAGTAATGAACAGGGAGGTGACAATCAGCCCCAGCATTTT
>TRBV9|NA|TRBJ2-6|TRBD1
CASSARTGGTGANVLTF
TGTGCCAGCAGCGCACGGACAGGGGGCACTGGGGCCAACGTCCTGACTTTC
>TRBV29-1|few|TRBJ1-5|NA
CSYMGGGDQPQHF
TGCAGCTATATGGGGGGAGGGGATCAGCCCCAGCATTTT
>TRBV5-8|NA|TRBJ1-3|NA
CASSRTGSSGNTIYF
TGTGCCAGCAGCCGTACAGGGTCTTCTGGAAACACCATATATTTT
>TRBV18|NA|TRBJ2-3|NA
CASSPSGGIGDTQYF
TGTGCCAGCTCACCGAGCGGAGGGATTGGAGATACGCAGTATTTT
>TRBV11-3|NA|TRBJ2-7|NA
CASSLGGTYEQYF
TGTGCCAGCAGCTTGGGTGGGACCTACGAGCAGTACTTC
>TRBV19|NA|TRBJ1-2|NA
CASSIAGVNGYTF
TGTGCCAGTAGTATAGCAGGGGTAAATGGCTACACCTTC
>TRBV5-1|NA|TRBJ2-1|TRBD1
CASSIAGTGLNEQFF
TGCGCCAGCAGCATCGCCGGGACAGGGCTGAATGAGCAGTTCTTC
>TRBV5-1|NA|TRBJ2-5|NA
CASSLDADLGAQYF
TGCGCCAGCAGCTTGGATGCGGATTTGGGGGCCCAGTACTTC
>TRBV5-4|NA|TRBJ1-2|NA
CASSLDLWGGYGYTF
TGTGCCAGCAGCTTGGATTTGTGGGGAGGATATGGCTACACCTTC
>TRBV10-3|NA|TRBJ2-7|TRBD2
CAISESPSGRTYEQYF
TGTGCCATCAGTGAGTCCCCTAGCGGGAGAACCTACGAGCAGTACTTC
>TRBV2|NA|TRBJ1-2|TRBD1
CASIPRGPNYGYTF
TGTGCCAGCATCCCCAGGGGGCCAAACTATGGCTACACCTTC
>TRBV23-1|few|TRBJ1-1|NA
CASSQRSRGRMNTEAFF
TGCGCCAGCAGTCAAAGGTCCAGGGGTAGAATGAACACTGAAGCTTTCTTT
>TRBV30|once|TRBJ1-5|TRBD1
CASRQGNQPQHF
TGTGCCTCCCGACAGGGGAACCAGCCCCAGCATTTT
>TRBV10-2|NA|TRBJ1-2|TRBD1
CASSETGQGNYGYTF
TGCGCCAGCAGTGAAACCGGACAGGGGAACTATGGCTACACCTTC
>TRBV27|NA|TRBJ2-7|TRBD2
CASSLGGGGSYEQYF
TGTGCCAGCAGTTTAGGGGGGGGAGGAAGCTACGAGCAGTACTTC
>TRBV18|NA|TRBJ2-1|NA
CASSPPPPGEQFF
TGTGCCAGCTCACCCCCACCACCAGGGGAGCAGTTCTTC
>TRBV4-3|NA|TRBJ1-2|NA
CASSQDVKPLYGYTF
TGCGCCAGCAGCCAAGATGTGAAACCCCTCTATGGCTACACCTTC